This TCR beta chain was sequenced during a study of blood T cells in healthy people across ages. The use of a sample-barcoded 5' primer and a J-beta primer mix characterized a second PCR of roughly 7 to 11 cycles. TCRdb independently ran MiXCR on the 5' RACE reads; one entry per CDR3 protein. The sample holds over a million distinct CDR3 sequences, roughly 45% seen once. From germline, CDR1 is MNHEY and CDR2 SVGAGI. Trimming stripped 6 bases from V and 1 base from J, with 13 bases between. The CDR3 sequence is 15 residues long. The individuals who served as donors were healthy Caucasians living in Russia, aged about 6 to 100. As concerns this clonotype: No antigen is known for it.

General observations from the study: Per million T cells, TCR beta diversity dropped about linearly as age rose. Without sorted subsets, naive and antigen-experienced compartments could not be conclusively compared. Estimates based on one million T cells were treated as lower bounds.

Sequenced: blood. V and J are TRBV6-5 and TRBJ1-5; D may be TRBD1 (6 bases). The sequence was obtained from a woman aged 18-29 years in good health. The CDR3 protein is CASSSQGTSNQPQHF. Written as DNA, the CDR3 is TGTGCCAGCAGCTCTCAGGGGACCAGCAATCAGCCCCAGCATTTT.